Each of the 16 T cell receptor beta chains below was sequenced from the same sample in a study of brain T cells in children with intractable seizures. Time point of the sample: blood from clinic visit 5 months post-surgery; TSC patient then seizure free. Measured with immunoSEQ multiplex PCR; TCRdb has only the in-frame clones, and not every one. The data show hundreds of thousands of clones, roughly 93% seen once. The source was peripheral blood, collected less than 6 months after surgery. The receptors were sampled from a boy under two years old with tuberous sclerosis and intractable seizures.

The chain carries TRBV5-1 and TRBJ1-1; a weak D match, TRBD1 (5 bases). The CDR3 totals 15 residues. V was cut by 0 bases and J by 3 bases, with 12 bases left in between. Germline CDR1 reads SGHRS; CDR2 reads YFSETQ. In DNA, the CDR3 is TGCGCCAGCAGCTTGGCCCTGGACACTGACACTGAAGCTTTCTTT. Residues: CASSLALDTDTEAFF.

The chain carries TRBV5-8 and TRBJ1-3; TRBD1 matches 8 bases. Trimming cost V 9 bases and J 3 bases; bases outside gene matches: 5. The CDR3 has 13 residues. Germline-derived CDR1 and CDR2 are SGHTS and YDEGEE. The DNA of the CDR3 is TGTGCCAAAACAGGGGGAAGTGGAAACACCATATATTTT. Encoded protein: CAKTGGSGNTIYF.

V usage is TRBV9 and J usage is TRBJ2-7; D is unresolved. The CDR3 extends over 13 amino acids. CDR1 and CDR2 from the germline V gene are SGDLS and YYNGEE. Trimming pared 0 bases from V and 5 bases from J, leaving 9 bases between. CDR3 loop: CASSVGAQDEQYF. CDR3 sequence (DNA): TGTGCCAGCAGCGTAGGGGCCCAGGACGAGCAGTACTTC.

This chain links TRBV3-1 (or the pseudogene TRBV3-2) with TRBJ2-1; D is ambiguous. Germline CDR1 LGHDT, CDR2 YNNKEL (reference sequence). V lost 8 bases and J 14 bases, leaving 22 bases between the germline ends. The CDR3 extends over 13 amino acids. CDR3 sequence: CASATPTLSEKFF. Here the CDR3 DNA reads TGTGCCAGCGCGACCCCGACTCTGTCAGAGAAGTTCTTC.

The chain has TRBV12-3 or TRBV12-4 and TRBJ1-5; TRBD1 is a possible D gene (5 bases). The CDR3 totals 13 residues. Deletions cut 0 bases from V and 8 bases from J, with 8 bases between. CDR3 coding DNA: TGTGCCAGCAGTTTAGCTCGGGGGGAGCCCCAGCATTTT. This encodes CASSLARGEPQHF.

The chain carries TRBV10-3 and TRBJ1-5; D not certain. Germline CDR1 reads ENHRY; CDR2 reads SYGVKD. The ends were cut back, 6 bases at V and 3 bases at J, with 9 bases in the middle. CDR3 length: 13 amino acids. DNA of the CDR3: TGTGCCATCAGCAGCAGACCCAATCAGCCCCAGCATTTT. Amino acid sequence: CAISSRPNQPQHF.

This clone was counted at least ten times. J is TRBJ2-1 and V is TRBV9; TRBD1 aligns across 7 bases. This CDR3 has 17 amino acids. Germline-derived CDR1 and CDR2 are SGDLS and YYNGEE. J lost 6 bases, V lost 7 bases, and 19 bases had no gene match. In DNA form, the CDR3 reads TGTGCCAGCTCACTTGGGACAGAAGAGGGATTGGTCAATGAGCAGTTCTTC. Encoded protein: CASSLGTEEGLVNEQFF.

V and J are TRBV19 and TRBJ2-2; 8 nucleotides line up with TRBD2. Germline values: CDR1 LNHDA, CDR2 SQIVND (reference sequence). The CDR3 has 15 residues. V trimming: 8 bases; J trimming: 1 base; junction bases outside the gene matches: 6. CDR3 coding DNA: TGTGCCAGTTCGCGGACTAGCTGGAACACCGGGGAGCTGTTTTTT. Protein product: CASSRTSWNTGELFF.

The chain employs TRBV28 and TRBJ1-6; the D is unclear. The CDR3 length is 12 residues. CDR1 and CDR2 from the germline V gene are MDHEN and SYDVKM. The V and J ends lost 4 bases and 8 bases respectively, with 6 bases between them. The CDR3 spells CASSYAYSPLHF. The CDR3 nucleotides are TGTGCCAGCAGTTATGCGTATTCACCCCTCCACTTT.

The CDR3 spells CASSYSPGPYEQYF. CDR3 in DNA: TGTGCCAGCAGTTACTCGCCCGGGCCCTACGAGCAGTACTTC. The chain employs TRBV6-5 and TRBJ2-7; D call uncertain. This CDR3 comprises 14 residues. Germline loops: CDR1 MNHEY, CDR2 SVGAGI. Trimming removed 0 bases from V and 2 bases from J, with 8 bases in between.

This rearrangement joins TRBV6-2 or TRBV6-3 to TRBJ2-7; D gene unclear. Trimming removed 1 base from V and 1 base from J, with 8 bases in between. This CDR3 region has 14 residues. Germline CDR1 reads MNHEY; CDR2 reads SVGEGT. The DNA of the CDR3 is TGTGCCAGCAGTTACTTTGCGGTATCCTACGAGCAGTACTTC. Translating gives CASSYFAVSYEQYF.

The chain uses TRBV9 and TRBJ2-1, with D possibly being TRBD1 or TRBD2 (5 bases each). Germline values: CDR1 SGDLS, CDR2 YYNGEE. This CDR3 has 15 amino acids. V was shortened by 3 bases and J by 0 bases, with 10 bases between the two germline ends. The CDR3 sequence is CASSGDGSSYNEQFF. The CDR3 coding sequence is TGTGCCAGCAGCGGGGACGGAAGCTCCTACAATGAGCAGTTCTTC.

The chain employs TRBV11-2 and TRBJ2-3, with D maybe TRBD2 (6 bases). Trimming cost V 1 base and J 7 bases, with 9 bases left between them. The CDR3 has 13 residues. Germline V CDR1 and CDR2: SGHAT, FQNNGV. This chain's CDR3 is CASSLGGGNTQYF. Written as DNA, the CDR3 is TGTGCCAGCAGCTTAGGGGGCGGGAATACGCAGTATTTT. The full variable domain, in which reference TRBV11-2 and TRBJ2-3 provide the parts outside the CDR3, is EAGVAQSPRYKIIEKRQSVAFWCNPISGHATLYWYQQILGQGPKLLIQFQNNGVVDDSQLPKDRFSAERLKGVDSTLKIQPAKLEDSAVYLCASSLGGGNTQYFGPGTRLTVL.

This clone was counted a single time. DNA for the CDR3: TGTGCCAGCAGCTTAATAGCTGGGACCGACTATAGCAATCAGCCCCAGCATTTT. It translates to CASSLIAGTDYSNQPQHF. This rearrangement joins TRBV11-3 to TRBJ1-5; D perhaps matches TRBD1 (5 bases). The germline V gene has CDR1 SGHNT and CDR2 YENEEA. The CDR3 sequence is 18 residues long. V was cut by 2 bases and J by 0 bases, with 17 bases left in between.

J is TRBJ2-7 and V is TRBV4-1, with TRBD2 identical over 8 bases. Trimming took 0 bases from V and 0 from J; bases not matched to a gene: 4. Germline-derived CDR1 and CDR2 are MGHRA and YSYEKL. The CDR3 sequence is 16 residues long. CDR3 protein: CASSQDQRGGSYEQYF. The CDR3, as DNA: TGCGCCAGCAGCCAAGATCAACGGGGGGGCTCCTACGAGCAGTACTTC.

The genes are TRBV7-9 and TRBJ2-1; TRBD2 is a possible D gene (6 bases). The CDR3 is made up of 14 amino acids. Germline V gene data show CDR1 as SEHNR and CDR2 as FQNEAQ (reference sequence). The V end lost 5 bases, the J end lost 4 bases, and 12 bases lay between the germline ends. CDR3 DNA sequence: TGTGCCAGCAGCCGAGGGGACTTTTACAATGAGCAGTTCTTC. Translation gives CASSRGDFYNEQFF.